This is a list of T cell receptor beta chains from one sample in a study of T cells in Graves' hyperthyroidism and ophthalmopathy. TCRdb analysed the multiplex PCR reads with MiXCR anew, one entry per CDR3 protein. The data hold approximately 570,000 distinct CDR3 sequences, with less than 20% observed a single time. The sequenced material came from blood. The source of these receptors is a man between 40 and 49 years old with Graves' ophthalmopathy. CDR3s include the opening cysteine and the closing phenylalanine or tryptophan. A D gene is named only where the DNA matches it firmly. Some rows mark clone size as missing; the rest say once, few, many or name a class of expanded clone.

J	length	V	size	D	DNA	CDR3
TRBJ1-2	12	TRBV6-6	NA	NA	TGTGCCAGCAGTCACTCGGGGAAGGGCTACACCTTC	CASSHSGKGYTF
TRBJ2-7	14	TRBV20-1	NA	TRBD2	TGCAGTGGTCTGGGGCGCGGGAGACTCTACGAGCAGTACTTC	CSGLGRGRLYEQYF
TRBJ2-5	14	TRBV19	NA	NA	TGTGCCAGTAGTAATACAGCATTCCAAGAGACCCAGTACTTC	CASSNTAFQETQYF
TRBJ2-5	14	TRBV5-6	few	TRBD1	TGTGCCAGCAGCCGGGACAGGGTGCAGGAGACCCAGTACTTC	CASSRDRVQETQYF
TRBJ1-2	17	TRBV10-3	many	NA	TGTGCCATCAGTGACCCGAGAGGTCCGCAGGGGAACTATGGCTACACCTTC	CAISDPRGPQGNYGYTF
TRBJ1-4	14	TRBV2	once	NA	TGTGCCAGCAGTCAATTGACAGTCGATGAAAAACTGTTTTTT	CASSQLTVDEKLFF
TRBJ1-1	16	TRBV5-1	NA	NA	TGCGCCAGCAGCTTGTTAGGAAAGGCCCCGAACACTGAAGCTTTCTTT	CASSLLGKAPNTEAFF
TRBJ2-1	15	TRBV6-1	many	TRBD2	TGTGCCAGCAGACCGGGACTAGCGGGGTACAATGAGCAGTTCTTC	CASRPGLAGYNEQFF
TRBJ2-6	18	TRBV14	few	NA	TGTGCCAGCAGCCAAGAACAGGTGGCGAGCTCTGGGGCCAACGTCCTGACTTTC	CASSQEQVASSGANVLTF
TRBJ2-7	15	TRBV7-9	few	NA	TGTGCCAGCAGCTTAAAAGCGGGCCCATCCTACGAGCAGTACTTC	CASSLKAGPSYEQYF
TRBJ2-2	19	TRBV9	NA	TRBD2	TGTGCCAGCAGCGCGACCGGGACTAGCGGGAGATCGGGCACCGGGGAGCTGTTTTTT	CASSATGTSGRSGTGELFF